The source of this T cell receptor (beta chain) is a study of CD8+CD57+ T cells in acquired aplastic anemia. Across the whole study: Isolated CD4+ and CD8+ cells, once sorted, yielded DNA averaging roughly 3.4 ug.

According to the study, genomic DNA was the template for TCR beta VDJ and CDR3 profiling. TCRdb processed the reads anew with MiXCR; each CDR3 protein has one entry. The sample has about 220,000 distinct CDR3 sequences, around 45% seen once. Flow cytometry had shown expanded CD8+CD57+ cells in the patients chosen for sequencing. The CDR3 extends over 18 amino acids. V was trimmed by 2 bases and J by 0 bases, leaving 15 bases between them. The germline V gene has CDR1 SGHKS and CDR2 YYEKEE (reference sequence). The TCR comes from a human donor with aplastic anemia. The sample was sorted CD4+, CD8+, or CD8+CD57+ T cells (not recorded which) from PBMCs. The chain couples TRBV5-5 to TRBJ2-6; D unresolved. CDR3 sequence (DNA): TGTGCCAGCAGCTTAACTACTGGACCTCCCTCTGGGGCCAACGTCCTGACTTTC. As protein: CASSLTTGPPSGANVLTF.